This T cell receptor (beta chain) was observed in a study of shared clonotypes between healthy human individuals. CDR1 and CDR2 from the germline V gene are SGHRS and YFSETQ. The CDR3 contains 17 residues. Trimming removed 0 bases from V and 6 bases from J, with 19 bases in between. Genomic DNA of each subset was evenly split across several immunoSEQ plates. In the original workflow: ImmunoSEQ supplied junction-only sequences lacking quality scores, so filtering was different. Sequencing used immunoSEQ multiplex PCR; TCRdb keeps in-frame clones, though not all of them. Clonal size and the V and J genes are those of that table, whereas D and trimming came from the DNA. This sample has hundreds of thousands of clones, with approximately 79% found just once. It was into CD45RA+ naive and CD45RA-negative memory subsets that the CD4+ cells were split.

V gene TRBV5-1 combines with J gene TRBJ2-1; D remains unclear. The sequence derives from a young woman in good health. The sequenced sample was memory CD4+ T cells sorted from blood. Subset here: CD45RA-negative fraction. CDR3 sequence reads: CASSLALRKGFLNEQFF. CDR3 sequence (DNA): TGCGCCAGCAGCTTGGCCCTCAGGAAGGGCTTCCTCAATGAGCAGTTCTTC.